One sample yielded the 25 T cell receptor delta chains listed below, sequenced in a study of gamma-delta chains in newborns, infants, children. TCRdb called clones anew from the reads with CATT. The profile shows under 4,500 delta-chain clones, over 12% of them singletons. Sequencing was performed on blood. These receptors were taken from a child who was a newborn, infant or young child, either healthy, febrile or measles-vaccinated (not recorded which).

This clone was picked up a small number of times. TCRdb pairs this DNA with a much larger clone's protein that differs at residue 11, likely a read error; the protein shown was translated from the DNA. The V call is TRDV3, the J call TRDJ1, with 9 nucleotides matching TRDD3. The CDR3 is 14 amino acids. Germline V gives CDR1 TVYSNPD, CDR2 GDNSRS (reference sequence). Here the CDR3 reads CAFAWWGISDRLIF. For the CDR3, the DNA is TGTGCCTTTGCCTGGTGGGGGATATCCGATAGACTCATCTTT.

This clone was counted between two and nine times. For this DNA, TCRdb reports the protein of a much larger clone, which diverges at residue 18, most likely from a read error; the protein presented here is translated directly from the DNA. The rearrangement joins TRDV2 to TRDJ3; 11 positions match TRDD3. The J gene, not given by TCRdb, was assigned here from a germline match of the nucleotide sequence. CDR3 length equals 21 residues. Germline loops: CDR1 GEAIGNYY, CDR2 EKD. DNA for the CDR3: TGTGCCTGTGACACCCTAGAAGTACTGGGGGATAACTCCTGGGACACCCGAAAGATGTTTTTC. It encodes CACDTLEVLGDNSWDTRKMFF.

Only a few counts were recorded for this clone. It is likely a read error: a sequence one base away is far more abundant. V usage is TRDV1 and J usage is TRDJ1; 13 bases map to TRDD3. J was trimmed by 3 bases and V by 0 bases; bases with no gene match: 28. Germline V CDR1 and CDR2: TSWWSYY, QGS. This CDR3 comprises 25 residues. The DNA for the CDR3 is TGTGCTCTTGGGGAACTCTCCTCCTTTCCGTACTGGGGGATACGCGGAGCGTTGTACGCCGATAAACTCATCTTT. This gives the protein CALGELSSFPYWGIRGALYADKLIF.

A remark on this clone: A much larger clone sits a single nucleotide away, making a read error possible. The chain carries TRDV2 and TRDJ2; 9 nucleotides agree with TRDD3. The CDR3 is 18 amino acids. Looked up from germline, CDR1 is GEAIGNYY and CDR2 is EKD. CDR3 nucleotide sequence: TGTGCCTGTGACACTGTACTGGGGGACCTCGCTTTGGCAGCACAACTCTTCTTT. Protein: CACDTVLGDLALAAQLFF.

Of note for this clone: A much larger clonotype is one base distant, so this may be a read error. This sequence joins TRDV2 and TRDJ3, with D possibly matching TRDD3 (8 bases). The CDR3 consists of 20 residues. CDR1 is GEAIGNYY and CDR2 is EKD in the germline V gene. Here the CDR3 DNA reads TGTGCCTGTGACGACGTGGGGGATGGGCCTTCCTCCTGGGACACCCAACAGATGTTTTTC. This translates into CACDDVGDGPSSWDTQQMFF.

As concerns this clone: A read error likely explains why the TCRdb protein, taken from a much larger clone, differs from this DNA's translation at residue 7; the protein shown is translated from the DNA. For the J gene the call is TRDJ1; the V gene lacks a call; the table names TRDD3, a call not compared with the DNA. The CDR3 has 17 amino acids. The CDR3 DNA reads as TGTGCCTGTGACATTCTGTGGGATACTGAGTACACCGATAAACTCATCTTT. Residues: CACDILWDTEYTDKLIF.

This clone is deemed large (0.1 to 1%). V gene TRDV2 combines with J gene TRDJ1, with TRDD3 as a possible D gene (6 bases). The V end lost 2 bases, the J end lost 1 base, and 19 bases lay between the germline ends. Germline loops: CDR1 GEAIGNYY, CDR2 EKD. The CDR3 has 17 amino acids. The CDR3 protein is CACDKSGLGVATDKLIF. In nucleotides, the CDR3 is TGTGCCTGTGACAAGAGTGGATTGGGGGTCGCCACCGATAAACTCATCTTT.

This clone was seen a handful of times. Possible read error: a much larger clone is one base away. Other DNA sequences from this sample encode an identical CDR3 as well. CDR3 DNA: TGTGCCCTTGGGGAACTTCCCGTACTGGGGGTCCCGTACACCGATAAACTCATCTTT. Amino acid sequence: CALGELPVLGVPYTDKLIF. The J gene is TRDJ1, the V gene TRDV1, with 8 bases lining up with TRDD3. Germline CDR1 is TSWWSYY and CDR2 is QGS. This CDR3 comprises 19 residues.

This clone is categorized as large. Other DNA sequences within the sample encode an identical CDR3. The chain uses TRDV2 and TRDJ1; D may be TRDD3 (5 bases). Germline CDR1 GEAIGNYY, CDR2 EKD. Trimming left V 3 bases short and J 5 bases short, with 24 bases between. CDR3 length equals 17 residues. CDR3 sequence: CACDPVDRRRGSDKLIF. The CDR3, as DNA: TGTGCCTGTGACCCGGTAGACCGTAGGAGGGGGTCAGATAAACTCATCTTT.

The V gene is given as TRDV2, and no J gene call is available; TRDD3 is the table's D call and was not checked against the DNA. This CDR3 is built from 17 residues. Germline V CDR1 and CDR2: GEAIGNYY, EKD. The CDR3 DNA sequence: TGTGCCTGTGACAGTAGGGGGGAGACGGAGGAAACCGATAAAATCATCTTT. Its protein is CACDSRGETEETDKIIF.

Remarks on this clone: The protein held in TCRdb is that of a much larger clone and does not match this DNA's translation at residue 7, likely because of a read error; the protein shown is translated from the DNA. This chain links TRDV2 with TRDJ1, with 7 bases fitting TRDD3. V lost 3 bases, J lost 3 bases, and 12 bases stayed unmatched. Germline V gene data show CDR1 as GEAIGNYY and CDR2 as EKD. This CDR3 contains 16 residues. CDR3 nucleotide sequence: TGTGCCTGTGACTCCCTACGGGGGGATTTGGCCGATAAACTCATCTTT. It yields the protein CACDSLRGDLADKLIF.

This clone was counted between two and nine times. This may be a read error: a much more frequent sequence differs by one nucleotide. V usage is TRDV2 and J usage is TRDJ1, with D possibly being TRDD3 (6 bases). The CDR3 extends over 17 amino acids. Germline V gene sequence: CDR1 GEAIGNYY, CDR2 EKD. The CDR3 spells CACDTVLGLSYTDKPIF. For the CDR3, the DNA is TGTGCCTGTGACACCGTTCTGGGGCTCTCTTACACCGATAAACCCATCTTT.

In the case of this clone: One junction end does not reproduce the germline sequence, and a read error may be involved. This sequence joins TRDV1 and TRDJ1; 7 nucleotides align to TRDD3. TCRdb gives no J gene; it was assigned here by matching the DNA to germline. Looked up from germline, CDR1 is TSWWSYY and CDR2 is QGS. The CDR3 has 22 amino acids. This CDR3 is CAIGELGPRPLTGDIPNGKLIF. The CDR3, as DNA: TGTGCTATTGGGGAACTGGGTCCTCGGCCTCTTACTGGGGATATTCCCAACGGTAAACTCATCTTT.

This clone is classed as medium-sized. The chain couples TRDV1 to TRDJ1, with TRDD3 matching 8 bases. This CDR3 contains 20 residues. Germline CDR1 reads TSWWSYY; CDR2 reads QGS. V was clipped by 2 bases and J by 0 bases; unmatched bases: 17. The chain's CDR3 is CALGEMAYQYWGAYTDKLIF. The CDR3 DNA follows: TGTGCTCTTGGGGAAATGGCCTACCAGTACTGGGGGGCGTACACCGATAAACTCATCTTT.

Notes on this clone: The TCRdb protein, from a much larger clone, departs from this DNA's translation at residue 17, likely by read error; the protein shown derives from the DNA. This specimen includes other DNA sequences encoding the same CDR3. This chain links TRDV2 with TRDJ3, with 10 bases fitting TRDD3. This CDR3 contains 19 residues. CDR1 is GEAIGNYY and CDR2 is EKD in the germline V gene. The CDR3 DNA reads TGTGCCTGTGACACCGTACTGGGGGATTCCTCCTGGGACACCCGACAGGTGTTTTTC. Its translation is CACDTVLGDSSWDTRQVFF.

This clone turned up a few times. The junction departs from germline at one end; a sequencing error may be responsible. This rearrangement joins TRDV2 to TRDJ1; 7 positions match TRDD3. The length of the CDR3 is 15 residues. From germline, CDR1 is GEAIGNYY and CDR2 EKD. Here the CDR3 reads CACDPLGVFTDQLIF. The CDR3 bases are TGTGCCTGTGACCCCCTGGGGGTTTTCACCGATCAACTCATCTTT.

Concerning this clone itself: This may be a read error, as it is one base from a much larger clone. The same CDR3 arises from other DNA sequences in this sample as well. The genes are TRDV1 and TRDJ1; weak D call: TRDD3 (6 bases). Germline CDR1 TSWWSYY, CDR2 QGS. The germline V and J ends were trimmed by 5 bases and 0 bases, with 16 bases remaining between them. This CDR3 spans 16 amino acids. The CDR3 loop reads CALGPVLGDYTDKLIF. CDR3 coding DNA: TGTGCTCTTGGGCCCGTACTTGGGGATTACACCGATAAACTCATCTTT.

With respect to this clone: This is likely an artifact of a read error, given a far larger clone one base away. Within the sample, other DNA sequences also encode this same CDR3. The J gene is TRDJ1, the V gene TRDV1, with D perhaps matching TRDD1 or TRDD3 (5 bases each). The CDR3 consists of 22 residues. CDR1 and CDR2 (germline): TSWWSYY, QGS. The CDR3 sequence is CALGERATYSYWPLMYTDKLIF. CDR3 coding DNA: TGTGCTCTTGGGGAAAGGGCGACCTATAGTTACTGGCCTTTAATGTACACTGATAAACTCATCTTT.

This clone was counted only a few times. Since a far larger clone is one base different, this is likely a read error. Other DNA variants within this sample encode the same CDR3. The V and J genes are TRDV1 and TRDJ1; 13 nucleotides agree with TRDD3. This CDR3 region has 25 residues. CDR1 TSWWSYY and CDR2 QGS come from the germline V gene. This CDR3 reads CALGELSSFPYWGIRGALYTDKLIF. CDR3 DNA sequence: TGTGCTCTTGGGGAACTCTCCTCCTTTCCGTACTGGGGGATACGCGGAGCGTTGTACACCGATAAGCTCATCTTT.

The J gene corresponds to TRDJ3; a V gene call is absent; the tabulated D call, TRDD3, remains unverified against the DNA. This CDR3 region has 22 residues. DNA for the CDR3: TGTGCCTGTGACCCTCCGCACACTGGGGGATACGAGAGCTCCTGGTACACCCGACAGATGTTTTTC. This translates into CACDPPHTGGYESSWYTRQMFF.

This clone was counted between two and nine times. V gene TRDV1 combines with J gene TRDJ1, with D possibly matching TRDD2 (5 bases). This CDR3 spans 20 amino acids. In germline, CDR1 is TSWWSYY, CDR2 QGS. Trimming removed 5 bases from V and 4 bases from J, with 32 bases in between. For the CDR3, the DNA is TGTGCTCTTGGGACACACTACCGTTCCTTTCACCCGCAAGGGAGCGATAAACTCATCTTT. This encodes CALGTHYRSFHPQGSDKLIF.

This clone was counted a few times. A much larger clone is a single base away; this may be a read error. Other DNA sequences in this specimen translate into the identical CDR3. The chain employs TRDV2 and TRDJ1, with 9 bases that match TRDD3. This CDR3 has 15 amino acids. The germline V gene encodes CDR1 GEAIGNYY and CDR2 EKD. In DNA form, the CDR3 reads TGCGCCTGTGACTCTTTACTGGGGGACTTCGATAAACTCATCTTT. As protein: CACDSLLGDFDKLIF.

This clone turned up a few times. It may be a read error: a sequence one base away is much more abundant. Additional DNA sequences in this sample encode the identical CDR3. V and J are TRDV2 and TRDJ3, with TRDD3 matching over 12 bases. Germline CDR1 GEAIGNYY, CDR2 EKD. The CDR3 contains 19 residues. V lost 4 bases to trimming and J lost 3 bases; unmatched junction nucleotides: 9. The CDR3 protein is CACDRLLGDTGWDTRQMFF. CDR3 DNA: TGTGCCTGTGATCGTTTACTGGGGGATACAGGCTGGGACACCCGACAGATGTTTTTC.

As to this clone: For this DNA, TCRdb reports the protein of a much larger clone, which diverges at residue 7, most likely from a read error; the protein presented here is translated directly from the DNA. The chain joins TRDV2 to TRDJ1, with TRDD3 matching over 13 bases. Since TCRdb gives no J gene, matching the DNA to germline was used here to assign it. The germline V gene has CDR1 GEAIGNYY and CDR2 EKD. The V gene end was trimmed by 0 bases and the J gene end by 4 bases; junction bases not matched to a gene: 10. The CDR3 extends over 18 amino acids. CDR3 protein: CACDTVTTGGYAGDKLIF. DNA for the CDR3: TGTGCCTGTGACACCGTCACTACTGGGGGATACGCTGGCGATAAACTCATCTTT.

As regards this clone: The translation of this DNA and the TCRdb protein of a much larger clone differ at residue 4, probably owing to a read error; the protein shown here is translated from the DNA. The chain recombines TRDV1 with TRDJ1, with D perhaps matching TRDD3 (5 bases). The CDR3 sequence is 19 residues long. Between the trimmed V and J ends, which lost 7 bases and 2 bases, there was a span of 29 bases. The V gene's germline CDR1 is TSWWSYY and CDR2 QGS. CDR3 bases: TGTGCTCTTGTGGATCGCTTATTTTCCACCCCTGACTGGACCGATAAACTCATCTTT. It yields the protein CALVDRLFSTPDWTDKLIF.